This T cell receptor beta chain came from a study of cytomegalovirus exposure and HLA in healthy donors. Study background: Of the donors genotyped, a few hundred in all, 75% to 90% fell in the Caucasian-associated ancestry cluster.

Note on this clone: Its antigen is as yet unknown.

General study findings and limits: A later analysis linked a missense DCLRE1C variant to TCR beta V- and J-gene trimming. Available immune exposure information covered CMV serostatus only.

Amplification used 60 Vbeta primers and 13 Jbeta primers. Authors' analysis steps: Some 11 million shared chains were among the roughly 78 million unique TCR beta chains that a later analysis counted. The repertoire was sequenced with immunoSEQ multiplex PCR; TCRdb's copy has only in-frame clones and lacks some. V, J and clone size derive from that table, while D and trimming were established from the DNA sequence. The sample lists 53,000 or so clones; under 80% were seen once. The CDR3 covers 17 residues. Unmatched junction bases numbered 8, after V lost 3 bases and J lost 4 bases. Germline CDR1 MNHNS, CDR2 SASEGT.

The receptor's source is a man aged 25-45 years in good health and CMV-seropositive. The specimen sequenced was PBMCs. V and J are TRBV6-1 and TRBJ2-2; 10 bases are a match to TRBD2. DNA of the CDR3: TGTGCCAGCAGTGACGGGCTAGCGGGGGTCCCCACCGGGGAGCTGTTTTTT. Amino acid sequence: CASSDGLAGVPTGELFF.